The 14 T cell receptor beta chains listed next were all sequenced from one sample in a study of blood T cell repertoires in COVID-19. TCRdb's copy holds only in-frame clones and misses some; the assay was immunoSEQ multiplex PCR. The data show about 270,000 clones, about 89% seen once. Material: peripheral blood. The receptors stem from a man aged 40-50 years who had recovered from COVID-19.

The chain carries TRBV5-5 and TRBJ2-3, with a possible D match to TRBD2 (5 bases). This CDR3 is 16 amino acids long. Between the trimmed V and J ends, which lost 1 base and 0 bases, there was a span of 12 bases. The germline V gene has CDR1 SGHKS and CDR2 YYEKEE (reference sequence). The CDR3 spells CASSLLLARSTDTQYF. In DNA, the CDR3 is TGTGCCAGCAGCTTGCTTCTAGCCCGTAGCACAGATACGCAGTATTTT. Using reference TRBV5-5 and TRBJ2-3 for the parts outside the CDR3, the full variable domain is DAGVTQSPTHLIKTRGQQVTLRCSPISGHKSVSWYQQVLGQGPQFIFQYYEKEERGRGNFPDRFSARQFPNYSSELNVNALLLGDSALYLCASSLLLARSTDTQYFGPGTRLTVL.

The chain joins TRBV15 to TRBJ2-5, with D perhaps TRBD2 (6 bases). Germline V CDR1 and CDR2: LNHNV, YYDKDF (reference sequence). The CDR3 has 15 amino acids. The ends were cut back, 1 base at V and 4 bases at J, with 13 bases in the middle. The CDR3 here is CATSRGDGGPETQYF. CDR3 nucleotide sequence: TGTGCCACCAGCAGAGGAGACGGGGGACCAGAGACCCAGTACTTC.

CDR3 sequence: CASRWGRKYTGELFF. The CDR3 nucleotides read TGTGCCAGTAGATGGGGCAGGAAGTACACCGGGGAGCTGTTTTTT. V and J are TRBV19 and TRBJ2-2, with D possibly matching TRBD1 (5 bases). Trimming stripped 6 bases from V and 3 bases from J, with 14 bases between. CDR3 length equals 15 residues. The germline V gene encodes CDR1 LNHDA and CDR2 SQIVND (reference sequence).

The V gene is TRBV19, the J gene TRBJ2-1, with 10 bases lining up with TRBD2. Germline CDR1 LNHDA, CDR2 SQIVND (reference sequence). This CDR3 spans 16 amino acids. After removal of 2 bases from V and 1 base from J, the junction contained 2 bases not matched to a gene. CDR3 amino acids: CASSIPAGGSYNEQFF. The CDR3 DNA sequence: TGTGCCAGTAGTATACCAGCGGGGGGGTCCTACAATGAGCAGTTCTTC.

V gene TRBV9 combines with J gene TRBJ2-3; tentatively, D is TRBD2 (6 bases). V dropped 2 bases and J dropped 6 bases, with 16 bases sitting between them. There are 15 residues in the CDR3. From germline, CDR1 is SGDLS and CDR2 YYNGEE. This chain's CDR3 is CASSVAPLAGDTQYF. CDR3 nucleotides: TGTGCCAGCAGCGTCGCCCCACTAGCAGGCGATACGCAGTATTTT.

V is TRBV29-1 and J is TRBJ2-7, with 7 bases lining up with TRBD2. V lost 5 bases to trimming and J lost 0 bases; unmatched junction nucleotides: 7. The germline V gene encodes CDR1 SQVTM and CDR2 ANQGSEA. The CDR3 runs to 14 residues. The CDR3 spells CSVSTQRGSYEQYF. In DNA, the CDR3 is TGCAGCGTTTCCACACAGCGGGGCTCCTACGAGCAGTACTTC.

The rearrangement links TRBV7-2 to TRBJ1-3; D may be TRBD1 (5 bases). Germline assignment: CDR1 SGHTA and CDR2 FQGNSA. Trimming cost V 5 bases and J 0 bases, with 17 bases left between them. CDR3 length: 17 residues. CDR3 nucleotide sequence: TGTGCCAGCAGCCGGGGAGGGGACGGGAGCTCTGGAAACACCATATATTTT. Its translation: CASSRGGDGSSGNTIYF.

V is TRBV13 and J is TRBJ1-2; D possibly corresponds to TRBD1 (6 bases). V was trimmed by 6 bases and J by 2 bases, leaving 13 bases between them. From germline, CDR1 is PRHDT and CDR2 FYEKMQ (reference sequence). The CDR3 is 14 residues long. The CDR3 spells CASRRGGTNYGYTF. CDR3 coding DNA: TGTGCCAGCAGGCGTGGGGGCACGAACTATGGCTACACCTTC.

The V call is TRBV2, the J call TRBJ2-1; TRBD2 aligns across 12 bases. Germline V gene data show CDR1 as SNHLY and CDR2 as FYNNEI. The CDR3 is made up of 16 amino acids. The ends lost 5 bases at V and 8 bases at J; junction bases unmatched: 10. The CDR3 DNA is TGTGCCAGCAGTAACAGTATACTAGCGGGAGGAGATGAGCAGTTCTTC. This sequence encodes CASSNSILAGGDEQFF. The whole variable domain, remainder taken from reference TRBV2 and TRBJ2-1, is EPEVTQTPSHQVTQMGQEVILRCVPISNHLYFYWYRQILGQKVEFLVSFYNNEISEKSEIFDDQFSVERPDGSNFTLKIRSTKLEDSAMYFCASSNSILAGGDEQFFGPGTRLTVL.

The chain carries TRBV5-1 and TRBJ2-1, with TRBD2 matching over 12 bases. Germline assignment: CDR1 SGHRS and CDR2 YFSETQ. V lost 4 bases to trimming and J lost 4 bases; unmatched junction nucleotides: 12. This CDR3 is built from 18 residues. CDR3: CASSPIFNGLAGYNEQFF. As DNA, the CDR3 is TGCGCCAGCAGCCCAATCTTTAACGGACTAGCGGGGTACAATGAGCAGTTCTTC.

This clone was recorded a few times. The chain carries TRBV6-1 and TRBJ1-2, with a possible D match to TRBD1 (5 bases). V was pared by 2 bases and J by 4 bases, with 11 bases between. This CDR3 contains 14 residues. CDR1 and CDR2 from the germline V gene are MNHNS and SASEGT. The CDR3 bases are TGTGCCAGCAGTGAATGGGGCAGTACCTATGGCTACACCTTC. Its translation is CASSEWGSTYGYTF.

This chain joins TRBV10-3 and TRBJ2-7, with a weak D call TRBD1 (5 bases). The CDR3 totals 16 residues. The germline V gene has CDR1 ENHRY and CDR2 SYGVKD. V gave up 0 bases and J gave up 3 bases, with 15 bases separating them. The CDR3 sequence: CAISESGRGKSYEQYF. The CDR3 DNA sequence: TGTGCCATCAGTGAGTCAGGTAGGGGAAAAAGCTACGAGCAGTACTTC.

The V gene is TRBV7-3, the J gene TRBJ2-1; 8 bases map to TRBD2. The CDR3 totals 18 residues. J gave up 0 bases and V 4 bases, and 11 bases lay outside the gene matches. The germline V gene has CDR1 SGHTA and CDR2 FQGTGA. The chain's CDR3 is CASSYRPSGRSSYNEQFF. In nucleotides, the CDR3 is TGTGCCAGCAGCTACCGGCCTAGCGGGCGAAGCTCCTACAATGAGCAGTTCTTC.

This clone appeared once. This sequence joins TRBV5-5 and TRBJ2-2; 8 bases are a match to TRBD1. The CDR3 covers 15 residues. Germline CDR1 and CDR2: SGHKS and YYEKEE (reference sequence). Trimming removed 4 bases from V and 0 bases from J; junction bases left unmatched: 2. CDR3 protein: CASSLDRANTGELFF. DNA of the CDR3: TGTGCCAGCAGCCTGGACAGGGCGAACACCGGGGAGCTGTTTTTT.